The present T cell receptor (beta chain) was sequenced within a study of CD8 T cells in ankylosing spondylitis. Study results and caveats: Clones linked with disease were CD8+ and fairly uncommon in the peripheral blood.

In the case of this clonotype: Its antigen is not identified.

Quantitative 5'-RACE with molecular barcodes was used to make the TCR beta libraries. In TCRdb, the 5' RACE reads were re-called with MiXCR into one record per CDR3 protein. The sample carries about 240,000 distinct CDR3 sequences, around 10% recorded once. The sequenced sample consisted of blood, either unsorted or a sorted T cell fraction (not recorded which). This TCR derives from a male donor with ankylosing spondylitis or in good health (not recorded which).

CDR3 sequence: CSASSFSTDTQYF. In DNA form, the CDR3 reads TGCAGTGCTAGCTCTTTTAGCACAGATACGCAGTATTTT. This sequence joins TRBV20-1 and TRBJ2-3; D not certain. CDR1 is DFQATT and CDR2 is SNEGSKA in the germline V gene (reference sequence). V gave up 3 bases and J gave up 0 bases, with 7 bases separating them. The CDR3 runs to 13 residues.